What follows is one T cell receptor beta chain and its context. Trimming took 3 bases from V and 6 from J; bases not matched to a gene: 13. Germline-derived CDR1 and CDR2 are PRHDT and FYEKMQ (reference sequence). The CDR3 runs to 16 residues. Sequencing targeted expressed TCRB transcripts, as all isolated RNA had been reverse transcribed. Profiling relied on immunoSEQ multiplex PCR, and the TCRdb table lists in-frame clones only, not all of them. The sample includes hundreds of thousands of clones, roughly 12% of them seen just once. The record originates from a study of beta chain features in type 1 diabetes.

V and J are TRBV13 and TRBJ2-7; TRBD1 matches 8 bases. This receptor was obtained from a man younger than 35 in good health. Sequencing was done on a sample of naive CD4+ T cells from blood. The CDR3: CASSFFLGTGKLEQYF. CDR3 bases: TGTGCCAGCAGCTTTTTTTTAGGGACAGGAAAGCTCGAGCAGTACTTC.